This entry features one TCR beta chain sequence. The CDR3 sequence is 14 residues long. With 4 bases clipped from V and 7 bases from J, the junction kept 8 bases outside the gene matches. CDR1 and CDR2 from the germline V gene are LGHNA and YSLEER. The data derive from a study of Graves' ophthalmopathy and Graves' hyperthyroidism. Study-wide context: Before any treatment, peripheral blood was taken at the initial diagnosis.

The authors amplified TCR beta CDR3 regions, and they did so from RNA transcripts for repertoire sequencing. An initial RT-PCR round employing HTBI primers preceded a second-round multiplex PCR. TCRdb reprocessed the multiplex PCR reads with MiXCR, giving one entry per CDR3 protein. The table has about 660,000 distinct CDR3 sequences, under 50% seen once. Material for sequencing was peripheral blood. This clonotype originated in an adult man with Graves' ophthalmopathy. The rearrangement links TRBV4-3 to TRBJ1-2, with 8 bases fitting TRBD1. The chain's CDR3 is CASSPRQGSGGYTF. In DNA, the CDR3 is TGCGCCAGCAGCCCCAGACAGGGGTCTGGTGGCTACACCTTC.